A selection of T cell receptor beta chains follows, all from one sample in a study of blood T cell repertoires in COVID-19. Measured with immunoSEQ multiplex PCR; TCRdb has only the in-frame clones, and not every one. The table shows around 40,000 clones, with roughly 85% occurring only once. The specimen was peripheral blood. Every receptor here comes from a human donor in a cohort sampled during active COVID-19. The CDR3 runs from the conserved cysteine through the conserved F or W. D genes are given only for firm matches. Not every row has a clone size; where given, it reads once, few, many or a size class.

v_call	j_call	d_call	clone_size	cdr3_aa	cdr3_nt
TRBV6-5	TRBJ1-6	-	-	CATTDLGNSPLHF	TGTGCCACCACAGACCTCGGTAATTCACCCCTCCACTTT
TRBV29-1	TRBJ1-2	-	-	CSGTGANYGYTF	TGCAGCGGCACGGGGGCTAACTATGGCTACACCTTC
TRBV30	TRBJ2-1	-	-	CAWSVGMVPEAYNEQFF	TGTGCCTGGAGTGTTGGTATGGTTCCGGAGGCCTACAATGAGCAGTTCTTC
TRBV19	TRBJ2-4	-	-	CASSIEGANIQYF	TGTGCCAGTAGTATTGAAGGGGCCAACATTCAGTACTTC
TRBV5-6	TRBJ1-1	TRBD1	-	CASSLRREGAFAEAFF	TGTGCCAGCAGCTTGAGGCGGGAGGGGGCGTTCGCTGAAGCTTTCTTT
TRBV7-9	TRBJ2-3	TRBD2	-	CASGGLALRDTQYF	TGTGCCAGCGGGGGACTAGCTCTCAGGGATACGCAGTATTTT
TRBV3-1/TRBV3-2	TRBJ2-1	TRBD1	-	CASSPNPAGGRFF	TGTGCCAGCAGCCCGAACCCCGCAGGGGGAAGGTTCTTC
TRBV7-3	TRBJ2-3	-	-	CASSLMAGRGTDTQYF	TGTGCCAGCAGCTTAATGGCAGGTCGTGGCACAGATACGCAGTATTTT
TRBV18	TRBJ2-2	TRBD2	-	CASSPPILAGPTGELFF	TGTGCCAGCTCACCACCGATTCTAGCGGGGCCCACCGGGGAGCTGTTTTTT
TRBV7-9	TRBJ2-1	-	-	CASNPQGPSYNEQFF	TGTGCCAGCAACCCCCAGGGTCCCTCCTACAATGAGCAGTTCTTC
TRBV6-5	TRBJ2-3	-	-	CASSNLGGRVDTQYF	TGTGCCAGCAGTAACCTGGGGGGGCGCGTAGATACGCAGTATTTT
TRBV24-1	TRBJ1-2	-	-	CATSQGRDGYTF	TGTGCCACTAGTCAGGGGAGGGACGGCTACACCTTC
TRBV30	TRBJ2-7	TRBD2	few	CAWGPWGAGVGEQYF	TGTGCCTGGGGTCCATGGGGCGCGGGAGTAGGGGAGCAGTACTTC
TRBV20-1	TRBJ2-1	-	-	CSAYYNEQFF	TGCAGTGCCTATTACAATGAGCAGTTCTTC
TRBV5-1	TRBJ2-5	TRBD2	-	CASSSTSGGVETQYF	TGCGCCAGCAGCTCGACTAGCGGGGGGGTTGAGACCCAGTACTTC
TRBV3-1/TRBV3-2	TRBJ1-2	-	-	CASSQEEGHGYTF	TGTGCCAGCAGCCAAGAGGAGGGGCACGGCTACACCTTC
TRBV20-1	TRBJ2-6	-	-	CSASSQGSGANVLTF	TGCAGTGCTAGTTCGCAGGGGTCTGGGGCCAACGTCCTGACTTTC
TRBV27	TRBJ2-1	TRBD2	once	CASSMRGAEYNEQFF	TGTGCCAGCAGCATGCGGGGGGCCGAATACAATGAGCAGTTCTTC
TRBV7-3	TRBJ2-1	-	-	CASSPTIAYNEQFF	TGTGCCAGCAGCCCTACGATAGCATACAATGAGCAGTTCTTC
TRBV30	TRBJ2-3	TRBD2	once	CAWSVGSRGGSTDTQYF	TGTGCCTGGAGTGTAGGGTCTCGGGGAGGGAGCACAGATACGCAGTATTTT
TRBV27	TRBJ2-7	-	-	CASSPLVASSDYEQYF	TGTGCCAGCAGTCCTCTCGTAGCCTCATCGGACTACGAGCAGTACTTC
TRBV6-5	TRBJ1-1	-	-	CASNTGRSEAFF	TGTGCCAGCAATACAGGAAGATCTGAAGCTTTCTTT
TRBV9	TRBJ2-1	TRBD2	-	CASSPLGLAGENEQFF	TGTGCCAGCAGCCCTTTGGGACTAGCCGGCGAGAATGAGCAGTTCTTC
TRBV5-6	TRBJ2-2	TRBD2	once	CASRRLAATNTGELFF	TGTGCCAGCAGACGCCTAGCGGCCACAAACACCGGGGAGCTGTTTTTT
TRBV30	TRBJ2-7	-	-	CAWSSGPYEQYF	TGTGCCTGGAGTTCAGGGCCCTACGAGCAGTACTTC
TRBV6-2/TRBV6-3	TRBJ2-1	-	-	CASSSGVAAYNEQFF	TGTGCCAGCAGTTCTGGGGTAGCGGCCTACAATGAGCAGTTCTTC
TRBV7-3	TRBJ1-6	TRBD1	-	CASSLSGQNSPLHF	TGTGCCAGCAGCTTATCGGGACAGAATTCACCCCTCCACTTT
TRBV6-6	TRBJ2-7	-	-	CASSYWAGASKEQYF	TGTGCCAGCAGTTACTGGGCAGGGGCGAGTAAAGAGCAGTACTTC
TRBV3-1/TRBV3-2	TRBJ1-5	-	few	CASSQSMQGPQHF	TGTGCCAGCAGCCAATCTATGCAGGGGCCCCAGCATTTT
TRBV5-4	TRBJ1-6	-	-	CASSTGGSGSYNSPLHF	TGTGCCAGCAGCACGGGGGGGTCCGGCTCCTATAATTCACCCCTCCACTTT
TRBV6-5	TRBJ1-5	-	-	CASSYEVSNQPQHF	TGTGCCAGCAGTTACGAGGTTAGCAATCAGCCCCAGCATTTT
TRBV19	TRBJ1-1	-	-	CASMFQAGATEAFF	TGTGCCAGTATGTTCCAGGCGGGGGCCACTGAAGCTTTCTTT
TRBV27	TRBJ1-2	-	-	CASRGIGGADGYTF	TGTGCCAGCAGAGGGATCGGGGGGGCCGATGGCTACACCTTC
TRBV6-5	TRBJ1-3	-	-	CASSTLGVSGNTIYF	TGTGCCAGCAGTACCCTCGGGGTCTCTGGAAACACCATATATTTT
TRBV7-9	TRBJ2-3	-	once	CASSTGGPAAFSTDTQYF	TGTGCCAGCAGCACGGGCGGGCCGGCGGCCTTTAGCACAGATACGCAGTATTTT
TRBV6-5	TRBJ2-7	TRBD2	once	CASSSIAGGEVEQYF	TGTGCCAGCAGTTCGATAGCGGGAGGAGAGGTCGAGCAGTACTTC
TRBV6-1	TRBJ1-2	-	-	CASREGQVYGYTF	TGTGCCAGCAGAGAAGGGCAGGTCTATGGCTACACCTTC
TRBV7-2	TRBJ2-5	TRBD1	few	CASSSRGMETQYF	TGTGCCAGCAGTTCCAGGGGGATGGAGACCCAGTACTTC
TRBV7-6	TRBJ1-1	-	-	CASSLEATGNTEAFF	TGTGCCAGCAGCTTAGAGGCCACGGGGAACACTGAAGCTTTCTTT
TRBV9	TRBJ2-3	-	-	CASRGGTDTQYF	TGTGCCAGCAGAGGGGGCACAGATACGCAGTATTTT
TRBV21-1	TRBJ1-2	-	-	CASKRSTGNNGYTF	TGTGCCAGCAAACGGAGTACAGGGAATAATGGCTACACCTTC
TRBV5-1	TRBJ2-7	-	-	CASSLVAGSSYEQYF	TGCGCCAGCAGCTTGGTGGCGGGCAGCTCCTACGAGCAGTACTTC
TRBV19	TRBJ2-5	-	-	CASKRSDPTQETQYF	TGTGCCAGTAAACGGAGCGACCCTACCCAAGAGACCCAGTACTTC
TRBV10-1	TRBJ1-2	-	-	CASSERQNYGYTF	TGCGCCAGCAGTGAAAGACAGAACTATGGCTACACCTTC
TRBV6-6	TRBJ2-7	-	-	CASSYSRYEQYF	TGTGCCAGCAGTTACTCCCGCTACGAGCAGTACTTC
TRBV2	TRBJ1-2	TRBD1	-	CASSVQGDYGYTF	TGTGCCAGCAGTGTACAGGGGGACTATGGCTACACCTTC
TRBV9	TRBJ2-1	-	-	CASSVGSSYNEQFF	TGTGCCAGCAGCGTAGGGAGCTCCTACAATGAGCAGTTCTTC
TRBV30	TRBJ1-5	-	-	CAWRRGARGVQPQHF	TGTGCCTGGAGGCGAGGGGCCAGGGGAGTACAGCCCCAGCATTTT
TRBV24-1	TRBJ1-5	-	-	CATNYQPQHF	TGTGCCACGAACTACCAGCCCCAGCATTTT
TRBV20-1	TRBJ2-3	-	-	CSARADTQYF	TGCAGTGCTAGAGCTGATACGCAGTATTTT
TRBV19	TRBJ2-1	TRBD2	once	CASSIGTSGWDEQFF	TGTGCCAGTAGTATCGGGACTAGCGGTTGGGATGAGCAGTTCTTC
TRBV29-1	TRBJ1-2	-	-	CSVAQGNGYTF	TGCAGCGTTGCCCAGGGCAATGGCTACACCTTC
TRBV28	TRBJ1-6	TRBD1	-	CASTLGQGGSPLHF	TGTGCCAGCACCCTCGGACAGGGGGGTTCACCCCTCCACTTT
TRBV5-1	TRBJ2-2	-	-	CASSLGHGTNTGELFF	TGCGCCAGCAGCTTGGGACATGGAACTAACACCGGGGAGCTGTTTTTT
TRBV5-6	TRBJ2-3	-	-	CASSFSITDTQYF	TGTGCCAGCAGCTTCTCTATCACAGATACGCAGTATTTT